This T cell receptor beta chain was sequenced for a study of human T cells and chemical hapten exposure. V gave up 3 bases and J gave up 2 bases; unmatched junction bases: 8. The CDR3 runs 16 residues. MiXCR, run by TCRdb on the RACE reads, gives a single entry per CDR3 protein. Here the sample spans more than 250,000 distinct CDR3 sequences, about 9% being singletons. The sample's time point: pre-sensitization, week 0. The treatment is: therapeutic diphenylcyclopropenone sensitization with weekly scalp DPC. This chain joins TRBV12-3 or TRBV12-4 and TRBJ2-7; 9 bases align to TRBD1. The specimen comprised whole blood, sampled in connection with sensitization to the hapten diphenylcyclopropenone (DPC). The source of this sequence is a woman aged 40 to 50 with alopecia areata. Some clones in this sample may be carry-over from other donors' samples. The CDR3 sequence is CASSFGQGTTAYEQYF. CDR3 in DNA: TGTGCCAGCAGTTTCGGACAGGGGACAACAGCCTACGAGCAGTACTTC.